Listed here are 5 T cell receptor beta chains from one sample, sequenced in a study of identical twins. Each CDR3 protein gets one entry after TCRdb re-called the 5' RACE reads with MiXCR. The data show approximately 190,000 distinct CDR3 sequences, 15% seen once. The sample was also linked to a second study, of T cells expressing NK-cell markers.

Sample: CD8+ T cells sorted from blood. Every receptor here comes from a woman between 18 and 30 years old in good health.

This clonotype was counted a few times. The V call is TRBV5-1, the J call TRBJ2-1, with TRBD2 matching 8 bases. This CDR3 is 16 amino acids long. CDR1 is SGHRS and CDR2 is YFSETQ in the germline V gene. Losses at the gene ends were 4 bases for V and 8 bases for J; bases not matched to a gene: 14. In DNA form, the CDR3 reads TGCGCCAGCAGCATCGCCGGGACTAGTACCTTCTATGAGCAGTTCTTC. It yields the protein CASSIAGTSTFYEQFF.

This clonotype was recorded a few times. Written as DNA, the CDR3 is TGCGCCAGCAGCTTAACCCCATTGGACTCTGGGGCCAACGTCCTGACTTTC. Residues: CASSLTPLDSGANVLTF. The chain links TRBV5-1 to TRBJ2-6, with D uncertain. The V and J ends lost 2 bases and 0 bases respectively, with 12 bases between them. The CDR3 spans 17 residues. From germline, CDR1 is SGHRS and CDR2 YFSETQ. The whole variable domain, filled in from reference TRBV5-1 and TRBJ2-6, reads KAGVTQTPRYLIKTRGQQVTLSCSPISGHRSVSWYQQTPGQGLQFLFEYFSETQRNKGNFPGRFSGRQFSNSRSEMNVSTLELGDSALYLCASSLTPLDSGANVLTFGAGSRLTVL.

This clonotype was picked up a small number of times. The chain employs TRBV9 and TRBJ2-2; 7 bases fit TRBD1. V was clipped by 2 bases and J by 4 bases; unmatched bases: 5. The CDR3 spans 15 residues. Germline V gene data show CDR1 as SGDLS and CDR2 as YYNGEE. The CDR3 here is CASSVTGTATGELFF. The CDR3, as DNA: TGTGCCAGCAGCGTTACCGGGACAGCCACCGGGGAGCTGTTTTTT.

Only a few counts were recorded for this clonotype. The chain recombines TRBV5-6 with TRBJ2-1; D uncertain. CDR1 is SGHDT, CDR2 YYEEEE, per germline. This CDR3 has 14 amino acids. With 0 bases removed from V and 4 bases from J, the gap between germline ends came to 8 bases. The CDR3 DNA follows: TGTGCCAGCAGCTTGGGGTCAGTATACAATGAGCAGTTCTTC. Translation gives CASSLGSVYNEQFF.

The gene calls are TRBV20-1 and TRBJ2-1; D is undetermined. The CDR3 consists of 13 residues. From germline, CDR1 is DFQATT and CDR2 SNEGSKA (reference sequence). V was clipped by 6 bases and J by 7 bases, with 16 bases between them. The CDR3, as DNA: TGCAGTGCAAAGAGGCCCCATCGAAATGAGCAGTTCTTC. This encodes CSAKRPHRNEQFF.